The entry that follows covers one T cell receptor beta chain sequence. Antigen specificity is unknown. The data originate from a study of regulatory T cells in long-lasting Graves disease. Study-wide points: Favoring TRBV28, TRBJ1-2 and TRBJ2-5 was a feature seen in persistent disease.

Specified time point: persistent/refractory GD, antithyroid drugs over 5 years with positive TRAb. The TCR library was made from RNA extracted from PBMCs. Graves' disease diagnosis relied on American Thyroid Association guidelines. iRepertoire HTBI primers and Arm-PCR of CDR3 regions built TCR beta libraries. In TCRdb, the multiplex PCR reads were re-called with MiXCR into one record per CDR3 protein. The profile covers 300,000 to 400,000 distinct CDR3 sequences, with roughly a fifth appearing a single time and approximately 31% taken by the ten largest. V dropped 8 bases and J dropped 2 bases, with 10 bases sitting between them. The germline V gene encodes CDR1 MNHEY and CDR2 SVGEGT. The CDR3 covers 14 residues.

The J gene is TRBJ2-6, the V gene TRBV6-2 or TRBV6-3; D is unresolved. The sequencing here drew on peripheral blood mononuclear cells (PBMCs), taken when the disease was refractory, from a patient treated with antithyroid drugs. This clonotype was obtained from a female donor with Graves disease. DNA for the CDR3: TGTGCCAGCCGAATAACCCCTGGGGCCAACGTCCTGACTTTC. This sequence encodes CASRITPGANVLTF.